The rows below give T cell receptor beta chains drawn from one sample of a study of shared clonotypes between healthy human individuals. Sequenced by immunoSEQ multiplex PCR; TCRdb stores in-frame clones only, minus some. Seen here are about 710,000 clones, just under 75% observed once, and the top ten hold around 1.7%. Source material: memory CD4+ T cells sorted from blood. Every receptor here comes from a woman between 25 and 40 years old in good health. Both conserved end residues are part of each CDR3. D genes are given only for firm matches. The listing skips clone size in some rows; elsewhere it reads once, few, many or a size class.

D gene | clone size | J gene | V gene | CDR3 DNA | CDR3 protein
- | - | TRBJ2-3 | TRBV18 | TGTGCCAGCTCAGCGGGGAGCACAGATACGCAGTATTTT | CASSAGSTDTQYF
- | once | TRBJ1-1 | TRBV5-4 | TGTGCCAGCAGATTCATAGATGGACGGGAAAGAGCTTTCTTT | CASRFIDGRERAFF
- | - | TRBJ1-5 | TRBV28 | TGTGCCAGCGGGGGGGGCGATCAGCCCCAGCATTTT | CASGGGDQPQHF
- | - | TRBJ1-2 | TRBV7-9 | TGTGCCAGCAGCGCGCACTCGATTCAGGGAGGGGGCTACACCTTC | CASSAHSIQGGGYTF
- | - | TRBJ2-3 | TRBV5-1 | TGCGCCAGCAGCTTGGAGGACCCCAAGGCGGATACGCAGTATTTT | CASSLEDPKADTQYF
- | few | TRBJ1-1 | TRBV6-1 | TGTGCCAGCATGGAGAACACTGAAGCTTTCTTT | CASMENTEAFF
- | - | TRBJ1-1 | TRBV28 | TGTGCCAGCCGGCCGTTAAACACTGAAGCTTTCTTT | CASRPLNTEAFF
TRBD2 | few | TRBJ2-5 | TRBV29-1 | TGCAGCGTTGAGAGGTTTGCGGGAGTGGAGACCCAGTACTTC | CSVERFAGVETQYF
- | few | TRBJ1-3 | TRBV7-9 | TGTGCCAGCAGCCACAGGTTTTCTGGAAACACCATATATTTT | CASSHRFSGNTIYF
TRBD2 | - | TRBJ2-1 | TRBV5-4 | TGTGCCAGCAGCTTGGGAGGACTAGCCACCTACAATGAGCAGTTCTTC | CASSLGGLATYNEQFF
- | - | TRBJ2-1 | TRBV2 | TGTGCCAGCAGTGAATCGGATGAGCAGTTCTTC | CASSESDEQFF
- | - | TRBJ1-4 | TRBV6-5 | TGTGCCAGCAGTTACCGTCCTGGCGGTAATGAAAAACTGTTTTTT | CASSYRPGGNEKLFF
- | once | TRBJ1-2 | TRBV7-9 | TGTGCCAGCAGCCCTCCGGGGGACGGCGTCAACTATGGCTACACCTTC | CASSPPGDGVNYGYTF
- | - | TRBJ2-1 | TRBV27 | TGTGCCAGCAGTTCGGGGACACCTGCCTACAATGAGCAGTTCTTC | CASSSGTPAYNEQFF
- | - | TRBJ1-3 | TRBV2 | TGTGCCAGCAAAGGAACTGGAAACACCATATATTTT | CASKGTGNTIYF
TRBD2 | - | TRBJ2-7 | TRBV4-2 | TGTGCCAGCAGGCGGGGACTAGCGGACTCCTACGAGCAGTACTTC | CASRRGLADSYEQYF
- | - | TRBJ1-1 | TRBV14 | TGTGCCAGCAGTAGTATCGGACGAAGAAACACTGAAGCTTTCTTT | CASSSIGRRNTEAFF
TRBD1 | - | TRBJ2-2 | TRBV4-1 | TGCGCCAGCAGCCAAGCTTCGACAGGGTCCGGGGAGCTGTTTTTT | CASSQASTGSGELFF
- | few | TRBJ1-5 | TRBV10-2 | TGCGCCAGCATGAAGTATCTGGATCAGCCCCAGCATTTT | CASMKYLDQPQHF
- | few | TRBJ2-1 | TRBV6-1 | TGTGCCAGCAGAAACAACAATGAGCAGTTCTTC | CASRNNNEQFF
TRBD1 | - | TRBJ2-4 | TRBV5-1 | TGCGCCAGCAGCCCCGGACAGGGTTCAAACATTCAGTACTTC | CASSPGQGSNIQYF
TRBD1 | - | TRBJ1-1 | TRBV19 | TGTGCCAGTAGTAGCCAGGGGGCCCTCTTTATGAACACTGAAGCTTTCTTT | CASSSQGALFMNTEAFF
- | few | TRBJ2-2 | TRBV5-6 | TGTGCCAGCAGCTTGGATAGCTCGAACACCGGGGAGCTGTTTTTT | CASSLDSSNTGELFF
TRBD2 | - | TRBJ2-1 | TRBV18 | TGTGCCAGCTCCCGGACTAGCGGGACCCCCTACAATGAGCAGTTCTTC | CASSRTSGTPYNEQFF
- | - | TRBJ1-2 | TRBV6-5 | TGTGCCAGCAGGTCGGGTAACTATGGCTACACCTTC | CASRSGNYGYTF
- | - | TRBJ2-7 | TRBV28 | TGTGCCAGCTATACAAGGAGAGACATTTTTTACGAGCAGTACTTC | CASYTRRDIFYEQYF
TRBD2 | - | TRBJ2-1 | TRBV5-1 | TGCGCCAGCAGCTTGGGACTAGCGGGGTTTATGAACAATGAGCAGTTCTTC | CASSLGLAGFMNNEQFF
- | - | TRBJ2-3 | TRBV5-5 | TGTGCCAGCAGCCCCCCGGGGGTTACCGGGGATACGCAGTATTTT | CASSPPGVTGDTQYF
TRBD1 | many | TRBJ1-4 | TRBV4-1 | TGCGCCAGCAGCCAACCCCCCGGACAGGGGAATGAAAAACTGTTTTTT | CASSQPPGQGNEKLFF
TRBD1 | - | TRBJ1-2 | TRBV10-3 | TGTGCCAGTAAAGGGGGACAGGGACGTGGCTACACCTTC | CASKGGQGRGYTF
TRBD1 | - | TRBJ2-3 | TRBV2 | TGTGCCAGCAGGGAGCCGGGACAGAGCACAGATACGCAGTATTTT | CASREPGQSTDTQYF
- | - | TRBJ1-4 | TRBV2 | TGTGCCAGCTGCGTACAGGGATATAATGAAAAACTGTTTTTT | CASCVQGYNEKLFF
- | many | TRBJ2-1 | TRBV18 | TGTGCCAGCTCACCGGACAGTCTAGGAGAGCAGTTCTTC | CASSPDSLGEQFF
- | - | TRBJ1-6 | TRBV1 | TGCACCAGCAGTGGGTCACCCCTCCACTTT | CTSSGSPLHF
- | - | TRBJ2-5 | TRBV7-6 | TGTGCCAGCAGCTTTCAAGAGACCCAGTACTTC | CASSFQETQYF
- | few | TRBJ1-4 | TRBV6-1 | TGTGCCAGCAGTGAAGCATGGCAGGGAGTTGAAAAACTGTTTTTT | CASSEAWQGVEKLFF
- | - | TRBJ1-5 | TRBV6-1 | TGTGCCAGCGGGGGGTTTCAGCCCCAGCATTTT | CASGGFQPQHF
- | - | TRBJ1-5 | TRBV6-5 | TGTGCCAGCAGGGGGCTGAGCAATCAGCCCCAGCATTTT | CASRGLSNQPQHF
- | - | TRBJ1-1 | TRBV6-5 | TGTGCCAGCAGTGAGGTCCGTGAAGCTTTCTTT | CASSEVREAFF
- | - | TRBJ1-4 | TRBV5-1 | TGCGCCAGCAGCTTGGAGGCAGTTAATGAAAAACTGTTTTTT | CASSLEAVNEKLFF
- | many | TRBJ1-1 | TRBV5-1 | TGCGCCAGCAGCTTGGGATCGACTAGAGGGGCGAACACTGAAGCTTTCTTT | CASSLGSTRGANTEAFF
- | - | TRBJ2-1 | TRBV5-1 | TGCGCCAGCAGTTCGGGGGCGCGGGAGCTTTTCTTC | CASSSGARELFF